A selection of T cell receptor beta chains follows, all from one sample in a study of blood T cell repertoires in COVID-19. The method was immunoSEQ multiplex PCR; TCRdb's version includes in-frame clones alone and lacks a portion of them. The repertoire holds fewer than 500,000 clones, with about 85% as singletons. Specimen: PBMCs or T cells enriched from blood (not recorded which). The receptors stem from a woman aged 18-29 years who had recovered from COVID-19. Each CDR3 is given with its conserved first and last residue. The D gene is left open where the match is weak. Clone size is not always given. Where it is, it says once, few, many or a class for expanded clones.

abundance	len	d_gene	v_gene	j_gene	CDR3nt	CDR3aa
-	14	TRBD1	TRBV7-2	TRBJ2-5	TGTGCCAGCGGTCCGAACAGGGGGCCGGAGACCCAGTACTTC	CASGPNRGPETQYF
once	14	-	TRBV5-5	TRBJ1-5	TGTGCCAGCAGCTTTCAAACAGAGAGACAGCCCCAGCATTTT	CASSFQTERQPQHF
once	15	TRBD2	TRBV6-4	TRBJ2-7	TGTGCCAGCAGCATGCTAGCGGGGGGGCCCGACGAGCAGTACTTC	CASSMLAGGPDEQYF
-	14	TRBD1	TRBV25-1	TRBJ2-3	TGTGCCAGCAGTTGGACAGGGGGCACAGATACGCAGTATTTT	CASSWTGGTDTQYF
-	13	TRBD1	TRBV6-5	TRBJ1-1	TGTGCCAGCCTTACAGGGGGCGGGACTGAAGCTTTCTTT	CASLTGGGTEAFF
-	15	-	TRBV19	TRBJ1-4	TGTGCCAGTAAGCCGCGGGGGCAGCTGAATGAAAAACTGTTTTTT	CASKPRGQLNEKLFF
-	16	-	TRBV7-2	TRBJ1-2	TGTGCCAGCAGCTCCCTGACAGTATCTCGTAACTATGGCTACACCTTC	CASSSLTVSRNYGYTF
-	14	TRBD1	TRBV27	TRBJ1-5	TGTGCCAGCAGTTTAAAGGGGGCAAGGCAGCCCCAGCATTTT	CASSLKGARQPQHF
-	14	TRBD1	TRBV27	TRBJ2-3	TGTGCCAGCTGTGACAGGGGGCCGGGAGATACGCAGTATTTT	CASCDRGPGDTQYF
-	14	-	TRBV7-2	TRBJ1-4	TGTGCCAGCAGCCCGAACAGAAACTCTGAAAAACTGTTTTTT	CASSPNRNSEKLFF
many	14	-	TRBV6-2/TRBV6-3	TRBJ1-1	TGTGCCAGCAGTTCCGTTGGCAGGGTGGCTGAAGCTTTCTTT	CASSSVGRVAEAFF
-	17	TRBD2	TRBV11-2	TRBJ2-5	TGTGCCAGCAGCTTAATGGGACTAGCGGGGGAGGGTGAGACCCAGTACTTC	CASSLMGLAGEGETQYF
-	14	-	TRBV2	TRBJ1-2	TGTGCCAGCAGTGGGACCACAGGGAACACGGGCTACACCTTC	CASSGTTGNTGYTF
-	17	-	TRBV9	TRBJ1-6	TGTGCCAGCAGCGTAGGGGCAGGGATGGGAACCAATTCACCCCTCCACTTT	CASSVGAGMGTNSPLHF
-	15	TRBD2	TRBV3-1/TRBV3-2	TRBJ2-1	TGTGCCAGCAGCCCGGGACTAGCGGGGCCCAATGAGCAGTTCTTC	CASSPGLAGPNEQFF
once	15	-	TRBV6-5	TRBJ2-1	TGTGCCAGCAGGGAGGGGATAGGAGTGAGCAATGAGCAGTTCTTC	CASREGIGVSNEQFF
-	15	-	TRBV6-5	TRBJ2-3	TGTGCCAGCAGTTACTCGAGGGACTCCTTAGATACGCAGTATTTT	CASSYSRDSLDTQYF